Below, 11 T cell receptor beta chains from the same sample are listed, as sequenced in a study of blood T cell repertoires in COVID-19. Repertoires were generated with immunoSEQ multiplex PCR, while TCRdb's copy carries only in-frame clones and drops some. Of some 120,000 clones in the sample, roughly 90% were seen once. Sequencing used peripheral blood. All receptors come from a man between 45 and 60 years old with acute or convalescent COVID-19.

This clone has just one count. V gene TRBV6-2 or TRBV6-3 combines with J gene TRBJ1-1; 7 nucleotides agree with TRBD1. Germline V gene sequence: CDR1 MNHEY, CDR2 SVGEGT. V trimming: 5 bases; J trimming: 4 bases; junction bases outside the gene matches: 4. This CDR3 spans 13 amino acids. The CDR3 sequence is CASSQGEVTEAFF. CDR3 sequence (DNA): TGTGCCAGCAGTCAGGGGGAAGTCACTGAAGCTTTCTTT.

The chain is built from TRBV9 and TRBJ1-4; no reliable D call. Germline V lookup: CDR1 SGDLS, CDR2 YYNGEE. Trimming left V 0 bases short and J 8 bases short, with 14 bases between. The CDR3 runs 15 residues. This CDR3 reads CASSVAAGSYEKLFF. The CDR3 DNA is TGTGCCAGCAGCGTAGCCGCGGGTAGCTACGAAAAACTGTTTTTT.

This clone was seen once. The chain carries TRBV24-1 and TRBJ2-7; 10 nucleotides agree with TRBD2. Germline V gene data show CDR1 as KGHDR and CDR2 as SFDVKD. The CDR3 has 17 amino acids. The J segment lost 10 bases and the V segment lost 4 bases, leaving 18 bases of the junction unmatched. CDR3 sequence reads: CATSEAQRLAGTGGQYF. CDR3 in DNA: TGTGCCACCAGTGAGGCACAAAGACTAGCGGGTACCGGAGGTCAGTACTTC.

The chain recombines TRBV7-2 with TRBJ1-2, with D tentatively TRBD1 (5 bases). Trimming took off 5 bases at V and 4 bases at J, with 20 bases between the two ends. The CDR3 is 16 residues long. Per germline, CDR1 SGHTA and CDR2 FQGNSA. The CDR3 DNA follows: TGTGCCAGCAGCCTAAGGTTGGGGGGAGTCGGCTATGGCTACACCTTC. Translating gives CASSLRLGGVGYGYTF.

The V gene is TRBV27, the J gene TRBJ1-4, with D uncertain. The CDR3 contains 14 residues. In germline, CDR1 is MNHEY, CDR2 SMNVEV (reference sequence). V was clipped by 7 bases and J by 3 bases, with 12 bases between them. The CDR3 DNA reads TGTGCCAGCACCCGGTTCGGGTCTAATGAAAAACTGTTTTTT. This sequence encodes CASTRFGSNEKLFF. The whole variable domain, remainder taken from reference TRBV27 and TRBJ1-4, is EAQVTQNPRYLITVTGKKLTVTCSQNMNHEYMSWYRQDPGLGLRQIYYSMNVEVTDKGDVPEGYKVSRKEKRNFPLILESPSPNQTSLYFCASTRFGSNEKLFFGSGTQLSVL.

The chain is built from TRBV6-5 and TRBJ2-1; 7 bases agree with TRBD2. Trimming cost V 2 bases and J 9 bases; bases outside gene matches: 7. The germline gives CDR1 MNHEY, CDR2 SVGAGI. This CDR3 has 14 residues. The CDR3 loop is CASSYNAGVSEQFF. The CDR3 DNA follows: TGTGCCAGCAGTTACAACGCGGGAGTTAGTGAGCAGTTCTTC.

The V call is TRBV4-3, the J call TRBJ1-2; TRBD1 agrees at 9 bases. CDR3 length equals 18 residues. The trim removed 1 base at V and 6 bases at J, leaving 15 bases unmatched. The germline V gene has CDR1 LGHNA and CDR2 YSLEER. The CDR3 reads CASSQGATGGGTADGYTF. The CDR3 DNA is TGCGCCAGCAGCCAAGGGGCAACAGGGGGCGGAACGGCAGATGGCTACACCTTC.

V gene TRBV30 combines with J gene TRBJ1-4, with 9 bases aligning to TRBD1. Losses at the gene ends were 1 base for V and 1 base for J; bases not matched to a gene: 4. Per the germline V gene, CDR1 is GTSNPN and CDR2 is SVGIG (reference sequence). The CDR3 covers 16 residues. CDR3 protein: CAWSGSTGGTNEKLFF. The CDR3 nucleotides are TGTGCCTGGAGTGGATCGACAGGGGGAACTAATGAAAAACTGTTTTTT.

The V gene is TRBV29-1, the J gene TRBJ1-2, with 10 bases matching TRBD1. J gave up 8 bases and V 6 bases, and 9 bases lay outside the gene matches. Germline CDR1 is SQVTM and CDR2 is ANQGSEA. The CDR3 covers 13 residues. In DNA, the CDR3 is TGCAGCGTGTCGACAGGGGGCGTAGGCGGCTACACCTTC. It translates to CSVSTGGVGGYTF. The entire variable domain, with the rest obtained from reference TRBV29-1 and TRBJ1-2, is as follows: SAVISQKPSRDICQRGTSLTIQCQVDSQVTMMFWYRQQPGQSLTLIATANQGSEATYESGFVIDKFPISRPNLTFSTLTVSNMSPEDSSIYLCSVSTGGVGGYTFGSGTRLTVV.

The J gene is TRBJ2-5, the V gene TRBV7-9, with 10 bases fitting TRBD1. Germline-derived CDR1 and CDR2 are SEHNR and FQNEAQ (reference sequence). The CDR3 covers 16 residues. Germline trimming cut 4 bases from V and 7 bases from J; bases unmatched to any gene: 12. CDR3 in amino acids: CASSYRTGGPSWTQYF. CDR3 sequence (DNA): TGTGCCAGCAGCTATCGGACAGGGGGGCCTTCATGGACCCAGTACTTC.

This rearrangement joins TRBV18 to TRBJ1-5; D not certain. The germline V and J ends were trimmed by 3 bases and 2 bases, with 11 bases remaining between them. This CDR3 has 15 residues. The germline CDR1 and CDR2 sequences are KGHSH and LQKENI. DNA of the CDR3: TGTGCCAGCTCACCTAGAGAGGGAGGCAATCAGCCCCAGCATTTT. Protein product: CASSPREGGNQPQHF.